This TCR beta chain stems from a study of T-cell reconstitution after alpha-beta-depleted transplantation in children. Whole-study findings and limits: Counts and diversity of T cells one year after transplant came mostly from newly produced T cells.

Points on this clonotype: Its antigen is still unknown.

V lost 5 bases to trimming and J lost 4 bases, with 13 bases between them. The CDR3 covers 14 residues. Germline CDR1 and CDR2: KGHSH and LQKENI. Preparation of the TCRbeta library used unique molecular identifiers. TCRdb recomputed calls from the PCR reads with MiXCR, one row per CDR3 protein. The repertoire includes 450,000 to 550,000 distinct CDR3 sequences, around 10% of them detected once, and 14% sits in the top ten. This chain joins TRBV18 and TRBJ2-3; D could derive from TRBD1 or TRBD2 (5 bases each). The source is a female patient aged 2-10 years who had a stem cell transplant for aplastic anemia, so the T cells may come from the graft donor. Here the sequenced sample was PBMCs, mostly from graft donor cells, taken 180 days after TCRalphabeta/CD19-depleted stem cell transplant. CDR3 DNA sequence: TGTGCCAGCTCAACGGGGCCCACGGCAGATACGCAGTATTTT. Its translation: CASSTGPTADTQYF.